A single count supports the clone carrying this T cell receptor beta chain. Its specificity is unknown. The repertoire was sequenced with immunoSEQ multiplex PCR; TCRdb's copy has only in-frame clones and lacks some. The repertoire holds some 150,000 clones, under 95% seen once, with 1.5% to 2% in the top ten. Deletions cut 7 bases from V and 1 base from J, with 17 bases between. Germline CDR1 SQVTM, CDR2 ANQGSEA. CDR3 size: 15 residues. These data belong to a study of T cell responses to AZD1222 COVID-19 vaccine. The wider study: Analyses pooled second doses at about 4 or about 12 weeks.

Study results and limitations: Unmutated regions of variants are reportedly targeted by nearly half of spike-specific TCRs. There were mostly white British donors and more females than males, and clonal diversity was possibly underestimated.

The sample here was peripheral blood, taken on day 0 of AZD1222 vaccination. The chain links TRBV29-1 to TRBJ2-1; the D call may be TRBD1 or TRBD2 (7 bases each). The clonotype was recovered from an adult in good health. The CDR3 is CSARARGGSYNEQFF. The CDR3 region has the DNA TGCAGCGCCCGAGCCAGGGGGGGATCCTACAATGAGCAGTTCTTC.